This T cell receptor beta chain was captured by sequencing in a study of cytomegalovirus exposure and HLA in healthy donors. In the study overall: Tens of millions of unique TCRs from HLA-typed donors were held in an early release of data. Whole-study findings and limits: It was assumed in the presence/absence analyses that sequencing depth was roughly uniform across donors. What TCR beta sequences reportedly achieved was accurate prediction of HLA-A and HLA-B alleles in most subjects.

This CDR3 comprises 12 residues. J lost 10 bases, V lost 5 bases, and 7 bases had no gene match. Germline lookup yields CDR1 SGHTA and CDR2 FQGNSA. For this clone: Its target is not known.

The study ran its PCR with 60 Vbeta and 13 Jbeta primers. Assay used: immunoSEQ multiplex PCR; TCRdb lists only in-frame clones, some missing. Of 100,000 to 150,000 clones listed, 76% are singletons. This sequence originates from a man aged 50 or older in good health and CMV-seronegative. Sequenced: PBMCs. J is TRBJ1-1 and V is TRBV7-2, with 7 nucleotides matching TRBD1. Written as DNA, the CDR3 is TGTGCCAGCAGCCTTGGACAGGCAAGAGCTTTCTTT. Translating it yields CASSLGQARAFF.